The next 25 T cell receptor beta chains were all read from a single sample in a study of graft-versus-host responses after intestinal transplantation. Some clones are missing from TCRdb's copy, which holds only in-frame ones; the method was immunoSEQ multiplex PCR. The sample has approximately 82,000 clones, 91% seen once. The antigens these receptors bind are not known. Material: unstimulated CD4+ T cells sorted from spleen or lymph node cells, obtained before intestinal transplant. These receptors were collected from a human donor who received an intestinal transplant.

The V and J genes are TRBV5-1 and TRBJ2-3; 7 bases align to TRBD2. V lost 4 bases to trimming and J lost 0 bases; unmatched junction nucleotides: 8. The CDR3 covers 16 residues. CDR1 and CDR2 (germline): SGHRS, YFSETQ. In DNA, the CDR3 is TGCGCCAGCAGCCAACTAGGGACTATAAGCACAGATACGCAGTATTTT. Translation gives CASSQLGTISTDTQYF. Supplemented by reference TRBV5-1 and TRBJ2-3, the full variable domain reads KAGVTQTPRYLIKTRGQQVTLSCSPISGHRSVSWYQQTPGQGLQFLFEYFSETQRNKGNFPGRFSGRQFSNSRSEMNVSTLELGDSALYLCASSQLGTISTDTQYFGPGTRLTVL.

This rearrangement joins TRBV7-2 to TRBJ2-3; the D gene is possibly TRBD2 (7 bases). Per the germline V gene, CDR1 is SGHTA and CDR2 is FQGNSA. This CDR3 is 18 amino acids long. V shed 1 base and J shed 5 bases, with 22 bases lying between them. Here the CDR3 DNA reads TGTGCCAGCAGCTTAGTACGAGGGGGGGCTGTCCCGGTAGATACGCAGTATTTT. It yields the protein CASSLVRGGAVPVDTQYF. The full variable domain, its missing parts supplied by reference TRBV7-2 and TRBJ2-3, is GAGVSQSPSNKVTEKGKDVELRCDPISGHTALYWYRQSLGQGLEFLIYFQGNSAPDKSGLPSDRFSAERTGGSVSTLTIQRTQQEDSAVYLCASSLVRGGAVPVDTQYFGPGTRLTVL.

The CDR3 DNA follows: TGTGCCAGCATCCCTTCGATCGGGGGGACGAACACCGGGGAGCTGTTTTTT. The encoded protein is CASIPSIGGTNTGELFF. The genes are TRBV25-1 and TRBJ2-2; 7 bases match TRBD2. This CDR3 is built from 17 residues. Germline-derived CDR1 and CDR2 are MGHDK and SYGVNS. V lost 7 bases to trimming and J lost 0 bases; unmatched junction nucleotides: 11.

J is TRBJ2-3 and V is TRBV6-5; D is uncertain. This CDR3 has 13 residues. CDR1 is MNHEY and CDR2 is SVGAGI in the germline V gene. Trimming left V 0 bases short and J 4 bases short, with 5 bases between. CDR3 coding DNA: TGTGCCAGCAGTTACTCCGTCGCAGATACGCAGTATTTT. Encoded protein: CASSYSVADTQYF.

The chain recombines TRBV7-9 with TRBJ1-2; 8 positions match TRBD1. J gave up 2 bases and V 4 bases, and 3 bases lay outside the gene matches. The CDR3 has 14 amino acids. CDR1 SEHNR and CDR2 FQNEAQ come from the germline V gene (reference sequence). The CDR3 reads CASSSSGGNYGYTF. DNA of the CDR3: TGTGCCAGCAGCTCCTCAGGGGGCAACTATGGCTACACCTTC.

V and J are TRBV27 and TRBJ2-3, with D tentatively TRBD2 (7 bases). The CDR3 runs 16 residues. CDR1 and CDR2 (germline): MNHEY, SMNVEV (reference sequence). Trimming removed 0 bases from V and 4 bases from J, with 14 bases in between. The CDR3 sequence is CASSLSRGGPPDTQYF. In nucleotides, the CDR3 is TGTGCCAGCAGTTTATCGAGGGGGGGCCCCCCAGATACGCAGTATTTT.

CDR3 in DNA: TGTGCCAGCAGGGACAGGGGGCAGGACGAGCAGTACTTC. Encoded protein: CASRDRGQDEQYF. The V gene is TRBV7-9, the J gene TRBJ2-7; 11 nucleotides match TRBD1. Unmatched junction bases numbered 3, after V lost 6 bases and J lost 5 bases. The CDR3 is 13 residues long. CDR1 and CDR2 from the germline V gene are SEHNR and FQNEAQ (reference sequence).

V usage is TRBV6-1 and J usage is TRBJ1-1; D is undetermined. This CDR3 has 13 residues. Germline CDR1 is MNHNS and CDR2 is SASEGT. V lost 6 bases and J lost 1, with 9 bases in between. The DNA for the CDR3 is TGTGCCAGCAGCCTCCCCGGGAACACTGAAGCTTTCTTT. The encoded protein is CASSLPGNTEAFF.

The chain is built from TRBV19 and TRBJ1-4, with D possibly matching TRBD1 (6 bases). Germline CDR1 and CDR2: LNHDA and SQIVND (reference sequence). The V gene lost 4 bases and the J gene lost 3 bases, with 15 bases spanning the gap. CDR3 length: 16 amino acids. CDR3 DNA: TGTGCCAGTAGTAGCCCCCGGGACACACCTAATGAAAAACTGTTTTTT. It specifies CASSSPRDTPNEKLFF.

The chain combines TRBV30 with TRBJ2-2; 7 positions agree with TRBD1. The germline gives CDR1 GTSNPN, CDR2 SVGIG (reference sequence). CDR3 length equals 16 residues. The J segment lost 3 bases and the V segment lost 0 bases, leaving 7 bases of the junction unmatched. The CDR3 DNA reads as TGTGCCTGGAGTGTAAGGGGGCGGAAGGACACCGGGGAGCTGTTTTTT. As protein: CAWSVRGRKDTGELFF.

The chain uses TRBV10-3 and TRBJ2-7, with a weak D call TRBD2 (6 bases). Germline CDR1 ENHRY, CDR2 SYGVKD. V lost 10 bases and J lost 1, with 11 bases in between. The CDR3 covers 12 residues. The CDR3 protein is CATEGGSYEQYF. CDR3 in DNA: TGTGCCACCGAGGGAGGTTCCTACGAGCAGTACTTC.

The chain employs TRBV10-1 and TRBJ1-6; D gene uncertain. The CDR3 consists of 13 residues. CDR1 is WNHNN, CDR2 SYGVQD, per germline (reference sequence). Trimming left V 4 bases short and J 8 bases short, with 9 bases between. The chain's CDR3 is CASSGDRDSPLHF. The CDR3 DNA reads TGCGCCAGCAGTGGCGATCGGGATTCACCCCTCCACTTT.

The genes are TRBV7-2 and TRBJ2-3, with D hard to call. The CDR3 length is 15 residues. Looked up from germline, CDR1 is SGHTA and CDR2 is FQGNSA. Deletions cut 5 bases from V and 4 bases from J, with 16 bases between. CDR3 region: CASSHYWVMADTQYF. CDR3 nucleotides: TGTGCCAGCAGCCACTATTGGGTCATGGCAGATACGCAGTATTTT.

The chain joins TRBV4-1 to TRBJ2-3; no definite D call. Trimming stripped 0 bases from V and 6 bases from J, with 10 bases between. Looked up from germline, CDR1 is MGHRA and CDR2 is YSYEKL. This CDR3 comprises 14 residues. CDR3 residues: CASSQDSSRDTQYF. For the CDR3, the DNA is TGCGCCAGCAGCCAAGATTCCAGCAGGGATACGCAGTATTTT.

The chain uses TRBV5-1 and TRBJ1-6; TRBD1 matches at 9 bases. CDR1 and CDR2 (germline): SGHRS, YFSETQ. Trimming cost V 3 bases and J 8 bases; bases outside gene matches: 6. The CDR3 has 15 amino acids. CDR3 nucleotides: TGCGCCAGCAGCTCCGGACAGGGGCGGGATTCACCCCTCCACTTT. This translates into CASSSGQGRDSPLHF.

V and J are TRBV27 and TRBJ1-6, with TRBD1 matching over 9 bases. V lost 2 bases and J lost 5; bases outside the gene matches: 1. The CDR3 runs 15 residues. Germline V gives CDR1 MNHEY, CDR2 SMNVEV (reference sequence). The CDR3 DNA reads as TGTGCCAGCAGTTTAAACAGGGGGCATAATTCACCCCTCCACTTT. The encoded protein is CASSLNRGHNSPLHF.

The chain has TRBV27 and TRBJ1-6; D is unclear. CDR1 MNHEY and CDR2 SMNVEV come from the germline V gene (reference sequence). The CDR3 covers 14 residues. V was cut by 5 bases and J by 7 bases, with 12 bases left in between. The CDR3 protein is CASSIQFQNSPLHF. The CDR3 DNA reads as TGTGCCAGCAGTATACAGTTCCAGAATTCACCCCTCCACTTT.

The rearrangement joins TRBV4-1 to TRBJ2-2, with D possibly TRBD1 on 6 matching bases. The CDR3 covers 15 residues. Per the germline V gene, CDR1 is MGHRA and CDR2 is YSYEKL. The V end was cut by 0 bases, the J end by 9 bases, with 14 bases between. The CDR3 is CASSQDGQGTRELFF. Here the CDR3 DNA reads TGCGCCAGCAGCCAAGATGGGCAGGGGACCCGGGAGCTGTTTTTT.

V and J are TRBV7-9 and TRBJ2-7; 9 bases match TRBD1. Germline trimming cut 4 bases from V and 6 bases from J; bases unmatched to any gene: 7. Germline CDR1 reads SEHNR; CDR2 reads FQNEAQ (reference sequence). CDR3 size: 14 residues. This CDR3 reads CASSSPDRGGEQYF. CDR3 bases: TGTGCCAGCAGCTCCCCGGACAGGGGTGGCGAGCAGTACTTC.

J is TRBJ1-1 and V is TRBV19; 7 bases map to TRBD1. Unmatched junction bases numbered 1, after V lost 3 bases and J lost 6 bases. CDR3 size: 12 residues. In germline, CDR1 is LNHDA, CDR2 SQIVND (reference sequence). This CDR3 reads CASSIDRAEAFF. The CDR3, as DNA: TGTGCCAGTAGTATTGACAGGGCTGAAGCTTTCTTT.

The rearrangement links TRBV27 to TRBJ2-7, with a tentative D call TRBD1 (6 bases). Per germline, CDR1 MNHEY and CDR2 SMNVEV (reference sequence). Trimming stripped 3 bases from V and 6 bases from J, with 15 bases between. This CDR3 has 14 amino acids. CDR3 nucleotide sequence: TGTGCCAGCAGTTTCTCCGCAGGGGCAACCGAGCAGTACTTC. Translated: CASSFSAGATEQYF.

The genes are TRBV6-5 and TRBJ2-7, with D perhaps TRBD1 (6 bases). This CDR3 has 14 residues. The germline gives CDR1 MNHEY, CDR2 SVGAGI. V was clipped by 2 bases and J by 5 bases, with 13 bases between them. The CDR3 DNA sequence: TGTGCCAGCAGTTACAGGGGGAATAGGGACGAGCAGTACTTC. Residues: CASSYRGNRDEQYF.

The V and J genes are TRBV9 and TRBJ2-1, with 9 bases matching TRBD1. The trim removed 2 bases at V and 0 bases at J, leaving 3 bases unmatched. The CDR3 loop spans 16 amino acids. Germline V gene data show CDR1 as SGDLS and CDR2 as YYNGEE. The CDR3 bases are TGTGCCAGCAGCGTGACAGGGGGTAGCTCCTACAATGAGCAGTTCTTC. This codes for CASSVTGGSSYNEQFF.

The CDR3 spells CAWSRTGTGSGKLFF. The CDR3 nucleotides are TGTGCCTGGAGTCGAACCGGGACAGGATCTGGAAAACTGTTTTTT. The rearrangement joins TRBV30 to TRBJ1-4, with 8 bases fitting TRBD1. Trimming cost V 2 bases and J 10 bases; bases outside gene matches: 12. Germline CDR1 and CDR2: GTSNPN and SVGIG (reference sequence). This CDR3 has 15 residues.

Concerning this clone itself: At one boundary the junction diverges from the germline segment, which might be a read error. The J gene is TRBJ2-5, the V gene TRBV7-2; unclear D gene. The CDR3 length is 13 residues. Germline loops: CDR1 SGHTA, CDR2 FQGNSA. The CDR3 protein is CASSLSGQGTQYF. In DNA, the CDR3 is TGTGCCAGCAGCTTATCTGGGCAAGGGACCCAGTACTTC.